This passage covers 5 T cell receptor beta chains from one sample sequenced in a study of patients and donors after allogeneic stem cell transplantation. In TCRdb, the RT-PCR reads were re-called with MiXCR into one record per CDR3 protein. This sample yields about a million distinct CDR3 sequences, of which under 20% are seen a single time; roughly 6% belongs to the top ten. Source material: blood, either unsorted or a sorted T cell fraction (not recorded which). These receptors were taken from a human donor who was either an allogeneic HSCT recipient or a stem cell or donor lymphocyte infusion donor (not recorded which). It is not recorded whose cells these are; they may come from a transplant donor.

V is TRBV27 and J is TRBJ1-5; D is ambiguous. Germline loops: CDR1 MNHEY, CDR2 SMNVEV (reference sequence). V was pared by 2 bases and J by 4 bases, with 6 bases between. CDR3 length: 13 residues. The CDR3 sequence: CASSLETNQPQHF. The CDR3 DNA follows: TGTGCCAGCAGTTTAGAGACTAATCAGCCCCAGCATTTT.

The chain is built from TRBV6-1 and TRBJ1-1, with 7 bases that match TRBD1. The CDR3 is 13 residues long. Per germline, CDR1 MNHNS and CDR2 SASEGT. V shed 6 bases, J shed 7 bases, and the junction held 8 bases outside the gene matches. CDR3 residues: CASRHRQGFEAFF. The CDR3 DNA reads TGTGCCAGCAGGCATCGACAGGGTTTTGAAGCTTTCTTT.

This clonotype was detected a few times. The J gene is TRBJ2-3, the V gene TRBV20-1, with D maybe TRBD1 (6 bases). CDR1 and CDR2 (germline): DFQATT, SNEGSKA (reference sequence). The CDR3 runs 17 residues. The V and J ends lost 0 bases and 10 bases respectively, with 26 bases between them. CDR3 residues: CSARDMRGIASKGPQYF. In nucleotides, the CDR3 is TGCAGTGCTAGAGATATGAGGGGGATAGCGAGCAAGGGACCGCAGTATTTT.

V gene TRBV29-1 combines with J gene TRBJ1-2, with a possible D match to TRBD1 (6 bases). CDR3 length equals 13 residues. Germline values: CDR1 SQVTM, CDR2 ANQGSEA. V lost 4 bases and J 7 bases, leaving 16 bases between the germline ends. The CDR3: CSVGGNRASGYTF. The CDR3 DNA sequence: TGCAGCGTTGGGGGGAACAGGGCTAGTGGCTACACCTTC. The entire variable domain, with the rest obtained from reference TRBV29-1 and TRBJ1-2, is as follows: SAVISQKPSRDICQRGTSLTIQCQVDSQVTMMFWYRQQPGQSLTLIATANQGSEATYESGFVIDKFPISRPNLTFSTLTVSNMSPEDSSIYLCSVGGNRASGYTFGSGTRLTVV.

The rearrangement joins TRBV12-3 or TRBV12-4 to TRBJ2-3; 8 nucleotides match TRBD2. The CDR3 is made up of 16 amino acids. With V trimmed by 2 bases and J by 4 bases, 8 bases remained unmatched. This CDR3 is CASSLNNAGGADTQYF. CDR3 bases: TGTGCCAGCAGTTTAAATAACGCGGGAGGCGCAGATACGCAGTATTTT.